Shown below are 18 T cell receptor beta chains from a single sample sequenced in a study of blood T cell repertoires in COVID-19. TCRdb's table, derived via immunoSEQ multiplex PCR, lists solely in-frame clones and lacks some. This table holds 130,000 or so clones, approximately 85% found once. Sequenced material: peripheral blood. Receptors originate from a human donor in a cohort sampled during active COVID-19.

This chain links TRBV7-2 with TRBJ1-1; 8 bases agree with TRBD1. J gave up 1 base and V 5 bases, and 6 bases lay outside the gene matches. Germline V gene lookup returns CDR1 SGHTA and CDR2 FQGNSA. CDR3 length equals 15 residues. Here the CDR3 DNA reads TGTGCCAGCAGCAAGACAGGGGCGGGGAACACTGAAGCTTTCTTT. Its protein is CASSKTGAGNTEAFF.

This sequence joins TRBV27 and TRBJ2-7; D gene ambiguous. The V and J ends lost 0 bases and 5 bases respectively, with 11 bases between them. Germline V gives CDR1 MNHEY, CDR2 SMNVEV (reference sequence). The CDR3 runs 14 residues. The CDR3 spells CASSLSSRVDEQYV. CDR3 bases: TGTGCCAGCAGTTTATCAAGTCGGGTAGACGAGCAGTACGTC.

This clone was seen a handful of times. The chain is built from TRBV21-1 and TRBJ1-1; the table calls TRBD1, which could not be checked here. TRBV21-1 is classified as a pseudogene. This CDR3 is built from 14 residues. CDR3 amino acids: CASSIGTVRTEAFF. The CDR3 nucleotides are TGTGCCAGCAGCATCGGGACAGTAAGGACTGAAGCTTTCTTT.

The rearrangement links TRBV12-2 to TRBJ2-3; the D call in the table, TRBD2, was not verified against the DNA. TRBV12-2 is marked as a pseudogene. There are 16 residues in the CDR3. The CDR3 DNA sequence: TGTGCAAGTCGCTTAGCGCTGCGGCCCCTTATAGATACGCAGTATTTT. It yields the protein CASRLALRPLIDTQYF.

V gene TRBV9 combines with J gene TRBJ2-7; 8 nucleotides line up with TRBD2. J gave up 3 bases and V 1 base, and 6 bases lay outside the gene matches. The CDR3 extends over 15 amino acids. Germline values: CDR1 SGDLS, CDR2 YYNGEE. In DNA form, the CDR3 reads TGTGCCAGCAGCGTAAGAGCGGGAGAGATCTACGAGCAGTACGTC. It translates to CASSVRAGEIYEQYV.

The chain couples TRBV2 to TRBJ1-6; tentatively, D is TRBD1 (5 bases). The ends were cut back, 3 bases at V and 0 bases at J, with 12 bases in the middle. Germline values: CDR1 SNHLY, CDR2 FYNNEI. The CDR3 spans 17 residues. CDR3 loop: CASSEGGPSSYNSPLHF. Written as DNA, the CDR3 is TGTGCCAGCAGTGAGGGGGGACCATCCTCCTATAATTCACCCCTCCACTTT.

The CDR3 loop is CASSTRTGDTEAFF. CDR3 nucleotides: TGTGCCAGCAGCACGCGGACAGGGGATACTGAAGCTTTCTTT. This sequence joins TRBV7-3 and TRBJ1-1, with 9 nucleotides matching TRBD1. Germline CDR1 is SGHTA and CDR2 is FQGTGA. The CDR3 sequence is 14 residues long. Trimming cost V 5 bases and J 5 bases; bases outside gene matches: 6.

This rearrangement joins TRBV7-2 to TRBJ1-4, with no clear D. From germline, CDR1 is SGHTA and CDR2 FQGNSA. V lost 1 base, J lost 7 bases, and 10 bases lay in between. The CDR3 runs to 14 residues. The CDR3 sequence: CASSLGLPPEKLFF. The CDR3 DNA sequence: TGTGCCAGCAGCTTAGGACTGCCACCTGAAAAACTGTTTTTT.

The chain has TRBV6-5 and TRBJ2-1; D perhaps matches TRBD2 (6 bases). The CDR3 runs 15 residues. Germline CDR1 MNHEY, CDR2 SVGAGI. V was clipped by 4 bases and J by 6 bases, with 16 bases between them. This CDR3 reads CASSSPRGASNEQFF. DNA of the CDR3: TGTGCCAGCAGTTCCCCTCGCGGGGCCTCCAATGAGCAGTTCTTC.

V and J are TRBV6-2 or TRBV6-3 and TRBJ1-5; the match to TRBD1 covers 7 bases. The CDR3 contains 15 residues. Trimming cost V 6 bases and J 6 bases; bases outside gene matches: 11. Germline CDR1 reads MNHEY; CDR2 reads SVGEGT. The CDR3 DNA follows: TGTGCCAGCAGCTCCTACAGGGGCTCCACTCAGCCCCAGCATTTT. Translation: CASSSYRGSTQPQHF.

The V and J genes are TRBV3-1 (or the pseudogene TRBV3-2) and TRBJ1-2, with unresolved D. This CDR3 region has 12 residues. V lost 4 bases to trimming and J lost 5 bases, with 8 bases between them. Germline-derived CDR1 and CDR2 are LGHDT and YNNKEL (reference sequence). CDR3 in amino acids: CASSLSGYGYTF. DNA of the CDR3: TGTGCCAGCAGCCTCTCCGGGTATGGCTACACCTTC.

The CDR3 DNA reads TGTGCCACCAGCTTAGAGCGGGGCAATGAAAAACTGTTTTTT. This translates into CATSLERGNEKLFF. The gene calls are TRBV15 and TRBJ1-4; tentative D call: TRBD1 (5 bases). The V end was cut by 5 bases, the J end by 5 bases, with 12 bases between. Germline values: CDR1 LNHNV, CDR2 YYDKDF (reference sequence). The CDR3 extends over 14 amino acids.

This rearrangement joins TRBV7-2 to TRBJ1-1; tentative D call: TRBD1 (5 bases). CDR3 size: 14 residues. Germline CDR1 is SGHTA and CDR2 is FQGNSA. Trimming left V 5 bases short and J 6 bases short, with 16 bases between. CDR3 region: CASSPLAGLAEAFF. CDR3 sequence (DNA): TGTGCCAGCAGCCCACTCGCAGGGCTGGCTGAAGCTTTCTTT.

Regarding this clone: The sample carries other DNA sequences with the same CDR3. The chain links TRBV20-1 to TRBJ1-1, with D uncertain. CDR3 length equals 11 residues. Germline loops: CDR1 DFQATT, CDR2 SNEGSKA (reference sequence). Trimming took 1 base from V and 4 from J, leaving 4 bases between them. CDR3 region: CSARGATEAFF. CDR3 nucleotide sequence: TGCAGTGCTAGAGGGGCCACTGAAGCTTTCTTT.

The chain uses TRBV21-1 and TRBJ1-1. TRBV21-1 is a known pseudogene. This CDR3 is built from 14 residues. This CDR3 is CASSGRGLNTEAFF. CDR3 nucleotide sequence: TGTGCCAGCAGCGGGAGGGGACTGAACACTGAAGCTTTCTTT.

This rearrangement joins TRBV30 to TRBJ1-4; TRBD1 agrees at 8 bases. The CDR3 is 11 residues long. The junction had 2 bases not matched to a gene; V was cut back by 6 bases and J by 8 bases. Germline loops: CDR1 GTSNPN, CDR2 SVGIG (reference sequence). The CDR3 here is CACWTGEKLFF. The DNA for the CDR3 is TGTGCCTGTTGGACAGGGGAAAAACTGTTTTTT.

This sequence joins TRBV10-3 and TRBJ2-3; 8 bases align to TRBD1. The CDR3 totals 13 residues. Germline values: CDR1 ENHRY, CDR2 SYGVKD. After removal of 7 bases from V and 6 bases from J, the junction contained 6 bases not matched to a gene. The CDR3: CAITRQGTDTQYF. The CDR3 DNA reads TGTGCCATCACGAGACAGGGGACCGATACGCAGTATTTT.

This rearrangement joins TRBV6-2 or TRBV6-3 to TRBJ2-5; TRBD2 agrees at 7 bases. Germline lookup yields CDR1 MNHEY and CDR2 SVGEGT. This CDR3 has 13 residues. Trimming at V came to 2 bases and at J to 5 bases, leaving 2 bases not matched to a gene. The CDR3, as DNA: TGTGCCAGCAGTTACAGGGAGGGGGAGACCCAGTACTTC. This sequence encodes CASSYREGETQYF.